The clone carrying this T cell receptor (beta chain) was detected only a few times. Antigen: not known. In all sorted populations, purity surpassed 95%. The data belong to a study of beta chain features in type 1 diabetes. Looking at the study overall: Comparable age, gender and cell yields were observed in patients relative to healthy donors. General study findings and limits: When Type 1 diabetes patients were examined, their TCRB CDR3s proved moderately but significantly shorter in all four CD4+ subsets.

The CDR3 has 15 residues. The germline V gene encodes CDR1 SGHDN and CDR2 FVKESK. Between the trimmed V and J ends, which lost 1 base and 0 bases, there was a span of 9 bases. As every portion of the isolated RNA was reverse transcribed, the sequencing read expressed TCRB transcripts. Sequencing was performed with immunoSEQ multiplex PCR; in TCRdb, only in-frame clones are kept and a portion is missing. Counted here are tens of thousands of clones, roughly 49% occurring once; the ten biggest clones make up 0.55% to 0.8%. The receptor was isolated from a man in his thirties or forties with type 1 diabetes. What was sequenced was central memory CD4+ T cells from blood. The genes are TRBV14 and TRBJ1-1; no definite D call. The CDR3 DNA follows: TGTGCCAGCAGCCAAGCAGGCCGTTTGAACACTGAAGCTTTCTTT. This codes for CASSQAGRLNTEAFF.